This T cell receptor beta chain originates from a study of shared clonotypes between healthy human individuals. The CDR3 contains 13 residues. With 3 bases removed from V and 7 bases from J, the gap between germline ends came to 12 bases. From germline, CDR1 is MNHEY and CDR2 SMNVEV (reference sequence). Sequencing was performed with immunoSEQ multiplex PCR; in TCRdb, only in-frame clones are kept and a portion is missing. The table shows over a million clones, with 98% occurring only once. This clonotype was sampled from a man aged 25-45 years in good health. V and J are TRBV27 and TRBJ1-2; possible D gene TRBD1, 5 bases. The sequenced material came from naive CD4+ T cells sorted from blood. Described subset: CD45RA+ positively selected. In DNA form, the CDR3 reads TGTGCCAGCAGTTTTGCTCAGGGCGGTGGCTACACCTTC. Encoded protein: CASSFAQGGGYTF.